This TCR beta chain was sequenced for a study of T-cell reconstitution after alpha-beta-depleted transplantation in children. Overall study results and limits: The high TCRbeta diversity at day 60 in some patients came from surviving recipient T cells and thymic progenitors.

The junction had 2 bases not matched to a gene; V was cut back by 1 base and J by 1 base. Per the germline V gene, CDR1 is LGHNA and CDR2 is YNFKEQ. CDR3 size: 15 residues. The authors prepared the TCRbeta library with unique molecular identifiers. TCRdb used MiXCR to reprocess the PCR reads, holding one entry per CDR3 protein. This sample carries about 78,000 distinct CDR3 sequences, around an eighth of them seen once, and the ten largest clones take around a quarter. A remark on this clonotype: Its antigen is not identified.

The chain couples TRBV4-2 to TRBJ2-3; 7 bases fit TRBD1. This specimen was PBMCs, mostly from graft donor cells, taken 180 days after TCRalphabeta/CD19-depleted stem cell transplant. The TCR comes from a male patient aged 2-15 years who had a stem cell transplant for acute lymphoblastic leukemia, so the T cells may come from the graft donor. CDR3 residues: CASSQGQGGTDTQYF. Here the CDR3 DNA reads TGTGCCAGCAGCCAAGGACAGGGCGGCACAGATACGCAGTATTTT.